The clone carrying this T cell receptor (beta chain) occurred many times. Via MiXCR, TCRdb re-called the 5' RACE reads, giving one row per CDR3 protein. This sample has roughly 120,000 distinct CDR3 sequences, with over 6.5% found just once. Germline loops: CDR1 MNHEY, CDR2 SMNVEV (reference sequence). J gave up 4 bases and V 6 bases, and 9 bases lay outside the gene matches. The CDR3 contains 15 residues. These data are taken from a study of CD8 T cells in ankylosing spondylitis. Sequencing was performed on blood, either unsorted or a sorted T cell fraction (not recorded which). The genes are TRBV27 and TRBJ2-3, with 8 bases fitting TRBD2. The sequence came from a male donor with ankylosing spondylitis or in good health (not recorded which). Here the CDR3 reads CASSRRTSKPDTQYF. CDR3 DNA: TGTGCCAGCAGCCGCCGGACTAGCAAGCCAGATACGCAGTATTTT.